Below, 5 T cell receptor beta chains from the same sample are listed, as sequenced in a study of T cell responses to AZD1222 COVID-19 vaccine. Sequencing was performed with immunoSEQ multiplex PCR; in TCRdb, only in-frame clones are kept and a portion is missing. The sample includes over 130,000 clones, around nine tenths of them seen just once. The sample in question was peripheral blood, obtained 28 days after the second AZD1222 dose. The receptor set was obtained from an adult who received the AZD1222 COVID-19 vaccine.

The V call is TRBV3-1 (or the pseudogene TRBV3-2), the J call TRBJ2-7, with D maybe TRBD1 (5 bases). In germline, CDR1 is LGHDT, CDR2 YNNKEL (reference sequence). The CDR3 is made up of 12 amino acids. Trimming removed 1 base at V and 6 bases at J, with 7 bases between. The CDR3 is CASSQAGSEQYF. The CDR3 nucleotides are TGTGCCAGCAGCCAAGCAGGGTCCGAGCAGTACTTC.

The rearrangement uses TRBV29-1 and TRBJ1-1, with 7 bases lining up with TRBD1. CDR1 is SQVTM and CDR2 is ANQGSEA in the germline V gene. This CDR3 contains 11 residues. V was pared by 7 bases and J by 1 base, with 0 bases of the junction left unmatched. The CDR3 nucleotides read TGCAGCGGACAGGGGAACACTGAAGCTTTCTTT. It encodes CSGQGNTEAFF.

The chain is built from TRBV15 and TRBJ2-7; 11 nucleotides match TRBD2. CDR1 and CDR2 (germline): LNHNV, YYDKDF (reference sequence). This CDR3 is built from 17 residues. J was trimmed by 3 bases and V by 5 bases; bases with no gene match: 12. The CDR3 is CATSSRDGTSGYYEQYF. The CDR3 coding sequence is TGTGCCACCAGCTCAAGGGACGGGACTAGCGGCTACTACGAGCAGTACTTC.

The gene calls are TRBV5-8 and TRBJ1-2, with D uncertain. The length of the CDR3 is 11 residues. The V gene lost 4 bases and the J gene lost 7 bases, with 8 bases spanning the gap. The V gene's germline CDR1 is SGHTS and CDR2 YDEGEE. CDR3 sequence reads: CASSHSSGYTF. The CDR3 DNA is TGTGCCAGCAGCCACTCTTCTGGCTACACCTTC.

The chain recombines TRBV2 with TRBJ2-5; 7 bases are shared with TRBD1. The CDR3 consists of 15 residues. The V gene's germline CDR1 is SNHLY and CDR2 FYNNEI. V lost 4 bases to trimming and J lost 5 bases; unmatched junction nucleotides: 10. The CDR3 sequence is CASSGPGQNTETQYF. Here the CDR3 DNA reads TGTGCCAGCAGTGGTCCGGGACAGAACACGGAGACCCAGTACTTC.